One sample yielded the 3 T cell receptor beta chains listed below, sequenced in a study of T cell changes during pregnancy in multiple sclerosis. Libraries were prepared by immunoSEQ multiplex PCR; TCRdb keeps only in-frame clonotypes and omits some of them. Of tens of thousands of clones in the sample, around 94% were seen once. The sample consisted of CD4+ T cells from peripheral blood mononuclear cells, taken in the third trimester of pregnancy. These receptors were taken from a female donor with multiple sclerosis, enrolled in a pregnancy study.

The J gene is TRBJ2-7, the V gene TRBV7-7; D is possibly TRBD1 (7 bases). The germline V gene encodes CDR1 SSHAT and CDR2 FNYEAQ (reference sequence). The CDR3 sequence is 15 residues long. V was cut by 0 bases and J by 2 bases, with 11 bases left in between. CDR3 nucleotides: TGTGCCAGCAGCTTAGCGGGGGGACAGACCTACGAGCAGTACTTC. Translated, it gives CASSLAGGQTYEQYF.

V is TRBV18 and J is TRBJ2-3, with 11 bases fitting TRBD2. Per germline, CDR1 KGHSH and CDR2 LQKENI. With 8 bases clipped from V and 3 bases from J, the junction kept 10 bases outside the gene matches. The CDR3 is 16 residues long. Here the CDR3 reads CASQADRLAGTDTQYF. In nucleotides, the CDR3 is TGTGCCAGCCAGGCGGACCGACTAGCGGGGACAGATACGCAGTATTTT.

This clone appeared once. The chain employs TRBV6-6 and TRBJ1-2; D unclear. Germline CDR1 and CDR2: MNHNY and SVGAGI (reference sequence). Trimming cost V 7 bases and J 2 bases, with 20 bases left between them. The CDR3 runs 16 residues. The CDR3 region is CASIGVREGANYGYTF. CDR3 bases: TGTGCCAGCATTGGGGTCCGGGAAGGCGCGAACTATGGCTACACCTTC.